These 29 T cell receptor beta chains were all obtained from the same sample, sequenced in a study of shared clonotypes between healthy human individuals. Sequenced by immunoSEQ multiplex PCR; TCRdb stores in-frame clones only, minus some. The sample has around 1.5 million clones; about 98% are singletons. The sequenced sample consisted of naive CD4+ T cells sorted from blood. The subset was: CD45RA+ positively selected. The receptors here all came from a man aged 25 to 40 in good health.

The chain is built from TRBV28 and TRBJ2-6; D is ambiguous. This CDR3 has 17 amino acids. Germline V gives CDR1 MDHEN, CDR2 SYDVKM. Trimming removed 5 bases from V and 0 bases from J, with 14 bases in between. The CDR3 reads CASSVQDISSGANVLTF. CDR3 sequence (DNA): TGTGCCAGCAGTGTCCAGGATATCAGCTCTGGGGCCAACGTCCTGACTTTC.

Details on this clone: Germline is not matched at one junction end, which may reflect a read error. J is TRBJ2-7 and V is TRBV4-1; TRBD1 matches at 7 bases. The CDR3 sequence is 13 residues long. Germline V lookup: CDR1 MGHRA, CDR2 YSYEKL. CDR3 bases: TGCGCCAGCAGCACCCGACAGGGCTTCCTATTCGTTTTC. It is translated as CASSTRQGFLFVF.

The rearrangement uses TRBV27 and TRBJ2-2; 7 bases match TRBD1. Trimming at V came to 10 bases and at J to 4 bases, leaving 12 bases not matched to a gene. This CDR3 is built from 15 residues. Germline CDR1 MNHEY, CDR2 SMNVEV (reference sequence). As DNA, the CDR3 is TGTGCCATCGCACAGGGGCCCGGTGGCACCGGGGAGCTGTTTTTT. The encoded protein is CAIAQGPGGTGELFF.

As to this clone: The sample holds other DNA sequences that translate to the same CDR3. V is TRBV7-2 and J is TRBJ2-3; 7 bases line up with TRBD1. The CDR3 totals 15 residues. With V trimmed by 3 bases and J by 2 bases, 5 bases remained unmatched. Germline V gene data show CDR1 as SGHTA and CDR2 as FQGNSA. The CDR3 nucleotides read TGTGCCAGCAGCTTGGCAGGGGGACCCACAGATACGCAGTATTTT. The encoded protein is CASSLAGGPTDTQYF.

The rearrangement uses TRBV18 and TRBJ1-3; 9 nucleotides agree with TRBD1. Germline CDR1 reads KGHSH; CDR2 reads LQKENI. This CDR3 contains 15 residues. The V and J ends lost 8 bases and 0 bases, in that order; junction bases with no gene match: 5. DNA for the CDR3: TGTGCCAGCAACGGACAGGGGAGCTCTGGAAACACCATATATTTT. Protein: CASNGQGSSGNTIYF.

CDR3: CASGQGTVATTDTQYF. The CDR3 DNA follows: TGTGCCAGCGGCCAGGGTACGGTAGCAACAACAGATACGCAGTATTTT. The V gene is TRBV7-6, the J gene TRBJ2-3; TRBD1 is a possible D gene (5 bases). CDR1 and CDR2 from the germline V gene are SGHVS and FNYEAQ. The CDR3 spans 16 residues. With 8 bases removed from V and 3 bases from J, the gap between germline ends came to 21 bases. Drawing the rest from reference TRBV7-6 and TRBJ2-3, the complete variable domain is GAGVSQSPRYKVTKRGQDVALRCDPISGHVSLYWYRQALGQGPEFLTYFNYEAQQDKSGLPNDRFSAERPEGSISTLTIQRTEQRDSAMYRCASGQGTVATTDTQYFGPGTRLTVL.

The chain carries TRBV28 and TRBJ2-7; D gene ambiguous. CDR1 and CDR2 (germline): MDHEN, SYDVKM. The V gene lost 3 bases and the J gene lost 2 bases, with 11 bases spanning the gap. The CDR3 loop spans 14 amino acids. This CDR3 is CASSLANPTYEQYF. The CDR3 DNA sequence: TGTGCCAGCAGTTTGGCGAATCCTACCTACGAGCAGTACTTC.

V and J are TRBV30 and TRBJ2-7, with 7 bases lining up with TRBD2. The CDR3 extends over 12 amino acids. Germline lookup yields CDR1 GTSNPN and CDR2 SVGIG (reference sequence). V was pared by 4 bases and J by 2 bases, with 2 bases of the junction left unmatched. This chain's CDR3 is CAWTGLTYEQYF. CDR3 DNA: TGTGCCTGGACGGGACTAACCTACGAGCAGTACTTC.

This clone appeared a single time. The chain joins TRBV7-2 to TRBJ2-7, with 10 bases fitting TRBD2. Trimming took 7 bases from V and 4 from J; bases not matched to a gene: 13. The CDR3 sequence is 16 residues long. The V gene's germline CDR1 is SGHTA and CDR2 FQGNSA. The CDR3 sequence: CASTHPLAGGEYEQYF. The DNA for the CDR3 is TGTGCCAGCACACACCCCTTAGCGGGAGGTGAATACGAGCAGTACTTC.

As regards this clone: This CDR3 fails to terminate in the conserved phenylalanine or tryptophan, so it likely reflects a read error. The limits of the CDR3 on the DNA are not certain, so only TCRdb's listed CDR3 is given. The chain combines TRBV2 with TRBJ2-7; the DNA was not compared with TRBD1, the D call given in the table. The length of the CDR3 is 13 amino acids, counting both ends. Per germline, CDR1 SNHLY and CDR2 FYNNEI. The CDR3 region is CASSEESGTGGYL.

The rearrangement uses TRBV6-6 and TRBJ1-3; D is unresolved. Trimming took 7 bases from V and 1 from J, leaving 8 bases between them. The CDR3 extends over 13 amino acids. In germline, CDR1 is MNHNY, CDR2 SVGAGI (reference sequence). Written as DNA, the CDR3 is TGTGCCAGCACCAGAAGGTCTGGAAACACCATATATTTT. This codes for CASTRRSGNTIYF.

This chain links TRBV10-1 with TRBJ2-5; 8 nucleotides agree with TRBD1. The CDR3 consists of 16 residues. After removal of 6 bases from V and 5 bases from J, the junction contained 14 bases not matched to a gene. Germline assignment: CDR1 WNHNN and CDR2 SYGVQD (reference sequence). CDR3 sequence reads: CASSSTDRVGGETQYF. The DNA for the CDR3 is TGCGCCAGCAGCTCGACGGACAGGGTTGGAGGGGAGACCCAGTACTTC.

CDR3 region: CASRRHPGQRSTDTQYF. The CDR3 DNA follows: TGTGCCAGCAGACGCCATCCGGGACAGAGGAGCACAGATACGCAGTATTTT. The chain links TRBV2 to TRBJ2-3, with 7 bases matching TRBD1. The CDR3 covers 17 residues. The germline V gene has CDR1 SNHLY and CDR2 FYNNEI. The trim removed 6 bases at V and 0 bases at J, leaving 12 bases unmatched.

The chain uses TRBV28 and TRBJ2-1, with 8 bases fitting TRBD1. Germline V gene data show CDR1 as MDHEN and CDR2 as SYDVKM. CDR3 size: 15 residues. V gave up 4 bases and J gave up 7 bases; unmatched junction bases: 9. The DNA of the CDR3 is TGTGCCAGCAGTTCTCCCGGGACAGGCCCGAATGAGCAGTTCTTC. This sequence encodes CASSSPGTGPNEQFF.

V is TRBV4-2 and J is TRBJ2-1; 7 bases are shared with TRBD1. With 6 bases clipped from V and 8 bases from J, the junction kept 13 bases outside the gene matches. CDR1 is LGHNA and CDR2 is YNFKEQ in the germline V gene. The CDR3 is 15 residues long. The CDR3 is CASREGTGVKDEQFF. The CDR3 DNA reads TGTGCCAGCAGGGAAGGAACAGGGGTAAAGGATGAGCAGTTCTTC.

The rearrangement uses TRBV5-6 and TRBJ2-1; D unclear. Germline assignment: CDR1 SGHDT and CDR2 YYEEEE. The CDR3 sequence is 15 residues long. V lost 0 bases to trimming and J lost 2 bases, with 9 bases between them. The CDR3: CASSLGFTTYNEQFF. The CDR3 nucleotides are TGTGCCAGCAGCTTGGGTTTCACCACCTACAATGAGCAGTTCTTC. Together with reference TRBV5-6 and TRBJ2-1, the CDR3 gives the full variable domain: DAGVTQSPTHLIKTRGQQVTLRCSPKSGHDTVSWYQQALGQGPQFIFQYYEEEERQRGNFPDRFSGHQFPNYSSELNVNALLLGDSALYLCASSLGFTTYNEQFFGPGTRLTVL.

This chain uses TRBV19 with TRBJ1-2; D is uncertain. Germline V gene lookup returns CDR1 LNHDA and CDR2 SQIVND (reference sequence). This CDR3 is built from 14 residues. The germline V and J ends were trimmed by 3 bases and 8 bases, with 16 bases remaining between them. The CDR3 nucleotides are TGTGCCAGTAGTATGGAGCCAATCCCGGGCGGCTACACCTTC. Protein: CASSMEPIPGGYTF.

The genes are TRBV5-1 and TRBJ2-5; D is ambiguous. The V gene's germline CDR1 is SGHRS and CDR2 YFSETQ. Trimming pared 1 base from V and 2 bases from J, leaving 12 bases between. This CDR3 comprises 15 residues. For the CDR3, the DNA is TGCGCCAGCAGCTTGAGGTTGCCAGGACAAGAGACCCAGTACTTC. Amino acids: CASSLRLPGQETQYF.

The J gene is TRBJ1-5, the V gene TRBV5-1, with D unclear. Germline values: CDR1 SGHRS, CDR2 YFSETQ. The V and J ends lost 3 bases and 4 bases respectively, with 8 bases between them. This CDR3 has 13 residues. The CDR3 spells CASSSSVNQPQHF. Here the CDR3 DNA reads TGCGCCAGCAGCTCTTCTGTTAATCAGCCCCAGCATTTT.

The chain has TRBV28 and TRBJ2-1; D is undetermined. CDR3 length: 13 amino acids. CDR1 is MDHEN and CDR2 is SYDVKM in the germline V gene. With 6 bases removed from V and 1 base from J, the gap between germline ends came to 7 bases. The CDR3 nucleotides read TGTGCCAGCAGGTCGACTTCCTACAATGAGCAGTTCTTC. Amino acid sequence: CASRSTSYNEQFF.

The chain has TRBV7-9 and TRBJ1-2; a possible D gene is TRBD1 (5 bases). V gave up 4 bases and J gave up 4 bases, with 22 bases separating them. Looked up from germline, CDR1 is SEHNR and CDR2 is FQNEAQ (reference sequence). This CDR3 comprises 17 residues. In DNA, the CDR3 is TGTGCCAGCAGCTCTAGGGCTGGGACCCAGGTCGGCTATGGCTACACCTTC. Residues: CASSSRAGTQVGYGYTF.

This chain connects TRBV19 to TRBJ1-1, with D maybe TRBD1 (5 bases). Trimming removed 3 bases at V and 7 bases at J, with 18 bases between. Germline lookup yields CDR1 LNHDA and CDR2 SQIVND (reference sequence). The CDR3 has 15 amino acids. CDR3: CASSIPALGGVEAFF. The DNA for the CDR3 is TGTGCCAGTAGTATCCCCGCTTTGGGGGGGGTTGAAGCTTTCTTT.

V and J are TRBV7-9 and TRBJ2-3; no definite D call. Trimming cost V 1 base and J 7 bases, with 9 bases left between them. Germline V CDR1 and CDR2: SEHNR, FQNEAQ (reference sequence). This CDR3 region has 13 residues. The CDR3 region has the DNA TGTGCCAGCAGCTTAGTGATGGGATATACGCAGTATTTT. Its protein is CASSLVMGYTQYF.

In the case of this clone: Other DNA sequences in this sample translate to the same CDR3. J is TRBJ1-5 and V is TRBV18; D uncertain. V lost 1 base, J lost 2 bases, and 3 bases lay in between. Germline V gene lookup returns CDR1 KGHSH and CDR2 LQKENI. The CDR3 is made up of 13 amino acids. CDR3 in amino acids: CASSPQGNQPQHF. As DNA, the CDR3 is TGTGCCAGCTCACCACAGGGCAATCAGCCCCAGCATTTT.

This chain connects TRBV11-2 to TRBJ1-5, with a possible D match to TRBD1 (6 bases). Germline V gives CDR1 SGHAT, CDR2 FQNNGV. This CDR3 spans 16 amino acids. V lost 0 bases to trimming and J lost 2 bases, with 11 bases between them. The CDR3 DNA reads TGTGCCAGCAGCTTAGATTGGGCAGGGGGCAATCAGCCCCAGCATTTT. Its translation: CASSLDWAGGNQPQHF.

The chain uses TRBV10-2 and TRBJ2-7; maybe TRBD2 (6 bases). V was clipped by 6 bases and J by 0 bases, with 9 bases between them. Germline V CDR1 and CDR2: WSHSY, SAAADI. The CDR3 runs 13 residues. CDR3 bases: TGCGCCAGCAGGATTAGCGGCTCCTACGAGCAGTACTTC. Translated: CASRISGSYEQYF.

The chain uses TRBV18 and TRBJ2-7, with TRBD2 matching over 7 bases. The V segment lost 4 bases and the J segment 5 bases; nucleotides outside the gene matches: 14. This CDR3 spans 16 amino acids. CDR1 is KGHSH, CDR2 LQKENI, per germline. The CDR3, as DNA: TGTGCCAGCTCACTTTTAGCGGGCGTAGCCGGGGACGAGCAGTACTTC. It specifies CASSLLAGVAGDEQYF. The complete variable domain, with remaining parts taken from reference TRBV18 and TRBJ2-7, reads NAGVMQNPRHLVRRRGQEARLRCSPMKGHSHVYWYRQLPEEGLKFMVYLQKENIIDESGMPKERFSAEFPKEGPSILRIQQVVRGDSAAYFCASSLLAGVAGDEQYFGPGTRLTVT.

The V gene is TRBV7-2, the J gene TRBJ2-1; no reliable D call. Germline CDR1 reads SGHTA; CDR2 reads FQGNSA. Trimming left V 5 bases short and J 8 bases short, with 19 bases between. The CDR3 runs 15 residues. The CDR3 DNA reads as TGTGCCAGCAGCATTGAGTGGAATTGGGTCGATGAGCAGTTCTTC. Protein product: CASSIEWNWVDEQFF.

This rearrangement joins TRBV28 to TRBJ2-7; D possibly matches TRBD1 or TRBD2 (5 bases each). Trimming shortened V by 6 bases and J by 0 bases, and 21 bases separated the two germline ends. This CDR3 is 17 amino acids long. CDR1 is MDHEN and CDR2 is SYDVKM in the germline V gene. The CDR3 reads CASRYPYFRDRSYEQYF. As DNA, the CDR3 is TGTGCCAGCAGGTATCCGTATTTCCGGGACCGCTCCTACGAGCAGTACTTC.